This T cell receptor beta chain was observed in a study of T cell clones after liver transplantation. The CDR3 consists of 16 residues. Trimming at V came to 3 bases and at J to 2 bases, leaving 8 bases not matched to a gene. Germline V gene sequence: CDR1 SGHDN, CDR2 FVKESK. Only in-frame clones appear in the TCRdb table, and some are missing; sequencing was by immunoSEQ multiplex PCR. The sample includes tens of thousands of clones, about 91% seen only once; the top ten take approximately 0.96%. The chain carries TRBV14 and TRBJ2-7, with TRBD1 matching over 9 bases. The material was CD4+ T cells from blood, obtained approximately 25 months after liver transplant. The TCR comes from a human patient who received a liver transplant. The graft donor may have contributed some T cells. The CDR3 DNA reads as TGTGCCAGCAGCCATACAACCGGGACAGGGCCCTACGAGCAGTACTTC. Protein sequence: CASSHTTGTGPYEQYF.